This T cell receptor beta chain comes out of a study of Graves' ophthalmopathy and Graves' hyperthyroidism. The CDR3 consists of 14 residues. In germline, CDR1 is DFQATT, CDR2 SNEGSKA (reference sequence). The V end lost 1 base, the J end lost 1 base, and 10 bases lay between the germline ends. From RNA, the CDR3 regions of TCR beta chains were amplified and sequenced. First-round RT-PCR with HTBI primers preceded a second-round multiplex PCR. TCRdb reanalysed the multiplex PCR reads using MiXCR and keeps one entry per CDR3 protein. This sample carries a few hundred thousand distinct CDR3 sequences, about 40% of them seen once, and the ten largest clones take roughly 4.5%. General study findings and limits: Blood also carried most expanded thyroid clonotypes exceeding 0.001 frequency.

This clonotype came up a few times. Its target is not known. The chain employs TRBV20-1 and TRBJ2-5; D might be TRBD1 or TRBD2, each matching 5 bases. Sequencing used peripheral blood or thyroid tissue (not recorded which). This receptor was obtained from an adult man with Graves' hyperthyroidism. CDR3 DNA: TGCAGTGCTAGAGTCCCCGGGGCCCAAGAGACCCAGTACTTC. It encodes CSARVPGAQETQYF.